This TCR beta chain was retrieved from a study of T cells expressing NK-cell markers. General study points: Similarly, these clonotypes led the CD3+CD56-NKG2C+ fraction as well in a handful of donors.

TCRdb reworked the 5' RACE reads into one entry per CDR3 protein, no DNA. The sample has about 150,000 distinct CDR3 sequences. The CDR3 loop spans 14 amino acids. Worth noting for this clonotype: Its specificity is not known.

The source material was blood T cells: a sorted CD56 or NKG2C T cell subset, CD4+ or CD8+ T cells, or bulk PBMC T cells (not recorded which). This TCR came from a man aged 18 to 69 in good health. The chain has TRBV12-3 or TRBV12-4 and TRBJ2-1; TCRdb calls TRBD1, which cannot be checked without DNA. The CDR3 reads CASSLETPRYEQFF.